This TCR beta chain comes out of a study of cytomegalovirus exposure and HLA in healthy donors. Broader study findings: There were some 150 TCR beta chains listed as cytomegalovirus-associated.

PCR amplification relied on 60 Vbeta primers (plus 13 Jbeta primers). The repertoire was sequenced with immunoSEQ multiplex PCR; TCRdb's copy has only in-frame clones and lacks some. The table has 150,000 to 200,000 clones, roughly 85% seen once. Note on this clone: Its antigen is unknown.

The J segment lost 4 bases and the V segment lost 1 base, leaving 1 base of the junction unmatched. There are 14 residues in the CDR3. Germline values: CDR1 KGHSH, CDR2 LQKENI. The sequence was collected from a woman aged 30 to 39 in good health and CMV-seropositive. The chain joins TRBV18 to TRBJ1-1; 9 nucleotides match TRBD1. What was sequenced was PBMCs. CDR3 in amino acids: CASSPLQGATEAFF. The DNA of the CDR3 is TGTGCCAGCTCACCACTACAGGGGGCCACTGAAGCTTTCTTT.